This T cell receptor (beta chain) was identified during a study of T cell repertoires in cytomegalovirus infection. Study-wide background: The public TCR beta signatures pointed to both CMV infection and matching HLA type. The study's findings and limits: Adding up the frequency of public TCR beta families identified people who carried CMV plus the relevant HLA. HLA-C-restricted CMV-specific TCR beta clonotypes were dominant in the ex vivo response.

TCRdb re-analysed the reads in MiXCR, keeping a single row per CDR3 protein. Among some 320,000 distinct CDR3 sequences listed, more than 8% were seen once. CDR1 is SGHTA, CDR2 FQGNSA, per germline. There are 14 residues in the CDR3. The sample holds many counts of this clonotype. Its antigen is still unknown. The junction shows a germline mismatch at one end, possibly a read error. The chain couples TRBV7-2 to TRBJ2-4, with D maybe TRBD1 (6 bases). The sequence was obtained from a human donor in good health (CMV status not recorded). Some clones in this sample may be carry-over from other donors' samples. Sequenced: PBMCs. CDR3 protein: CASSLEPQVSTGHF. The CDR3 coding sequence is TGTGCCAGCAGCTTAGAGCCCCAGGTTTCGACAGGACACTTC.